These 8 T cell receptor beta chains share one sample of origin, sequenced in a study of early T cells in non-severe SARS-CoV-2 infection (dated by TCRdb to about 2021). The receptor library was made with 5' RACE. TCRdb lists the instrument as NextSeq 500. The raw public reads went through TCRdb reprocessing: fastp at Q25, MiXCR clone calling, in-frame beta chains kept. Entries that share a CDR3 protein sequence are merged under the most common genes and DNA. This sample has tens of thousands of distinct CDR3 sequences in its table, and 11% of those were observed once. The top ten clones comprise about 10% of the sample. The sample taken for sequencing was whole blood. The receptors derive from an adult who was a healthcare worker with PCR-confirmed SARS-CoV-2 infection or an uninfected control (not recorded which).

At least ten counts were recorded for this clonotype. The J gene is TRBJ2-7, the V gene TRBV25-1; D uncertain. Germline CDR1 is MGHDK and CDR2 is SYGVNS. V lost 5 bases, J lost 0 bases, and 8 bases lay in between. There are 13 residues in the CDR3. In DNA, the CDR3 is TGTGCCAGCAGTTGGGTGAGCTCCTACGAGCAGTACTTC. This translates into CASSWVSSYEQYF.

This clonotype was picked up a small number of times. The rearrangement uses TRBV30 and TRBJ1-6; TRBD1 might be the D (5 bases). Trimming took off 8 bases at V and 8 bases at J, with 16 bases between the two ends. Per germline, CDR1 GTSNPN and CDR2 SVGIG (reference sequence). This CDR3 is built from 13 residues. The CDR3 loop reads CAEKGDGDSPLHF. The CDR3 nucleotides read TGTGCCGAGAAAGGGGACGGAGATTCACCCCTCCACTTT.

This clonotype has ten or more counts. V is TRBV12-3 or TRBV12-4 and J is TRBJ1-5; D is ambiguous. The V and J ends lost 5 bases and 5 bases respectively, with 10 bases between them. The CDR3 consists of 13 residues. The CDR3: CASSPSTDQPQHF. CDR3 DNA sequence: TGTGCCAGCAGTCCTTCCACCGATCAGCCCCAGCATTTT.

The sample holds many counts of this clonotype. The chain employs TRBV28 and TRBJ1-5, with TRBD1 as a possible D gene (6 bases). Trimming removed 5 bases at V and 6 bases at J, with 14 bases between. In germline, CDR1 is MDHEN, CDR2 SYDVKM. The CDR3 consists of 14 residues. CDR3 region: CASSPTGKAQPQHF. The CDR3 region has the DNA TGTGCCAGCAGTCCCACAGGGAAGGCTCAGCCCCAGCATTTT.

In this sample, this clonotype turned up a few times. The rearrangement links TRBV6-5 to TRBJ2-7; no firm D call. The CDR3 covers 13 residues. From germline, CDR1 is MNHEY and CDR2 SVGAGI. The ends were cut back, 7 bases at V and 0 bases at J, with 10 bases in the middle. CDR3 DNA: TGTGCCAGCATGGTCCCCCCCTCCTACGAGCAGTACTTC. This translates into CASMVPPSYEQYF.

This clonotype is labeled medium-sized. The chain is built from TRBV6-5 and TRBJ2-7; TRBD1 aligns across 10 bases. There are 14 residues in the CDR3. The germline gives CDR1 MNHEY, CDR2 SVGAGI. Unmatched junction bases numbered 4, after V lost 2 bases and J lost 6 bases. The CDR3 reads CASSYAGQGGEQYF. CDR3 sequence (DNA): TGTGCCAGCAGTTACGCAGGACAGGGGGGCGAGCAGTACTTC.

This chain links TRBV6-5 with TRBJ1-2, with 7 positions matching TRBD1. This CDR3 is built from 15 residues. With V trimmed by 0 bases and J by 2 bases, 3 bases remained unmatched. CDR1 and CDR2 (germline): MNHEY, SVGAGI. CDR3 loop: CASSYSMTGNYGYTF. CDR3 nucleotide sequence: TGTGCCAGCAGTTACTCGATGACAGGGAACTATGGCTACACCTTC.

This sequence joins TRBV2 and TRBJ2-2; D gene unclear. This CDR3 contains 12 residues. V lost 6 bases and J 4 bases, leaving 6 bases between the germline ends. CDR1 SNHLY and CDR2 FYNNEI come from the germline V gene. This chain's CDR3 is CASRAFTGELFF. The CDR3 coding sequence is TGTGCCAGCAGGGCTTTCACCGGGGAGCTGTTTTTT.